The T cell receptor beta chain under discussion was sequenced for a study of cytomegalovirus exposure and HLA in healthy donors (dated by TCRdb to between 2016 and 2019). With regard to the full study: According to an earlier analysis of 587 of the donors, about 180 million T cells yielded roughly 100 million unique TCR beta sequences and 276 Gb of sequence data. An early release that covered fewer than 800 HLA-typed donors contained 300 to 350 gigabases of sequencing data and tens of millions of unique TCR sequences. Of the roughly 400 genotyped donors, approximately 80% were placed in the genetic ancestry cluster associated with self-reported Caucasian donors. The study aimed to test whether cataloging public T cell receptors could reveal signatures of past pathogen exposure. The T cell repertoires of 550 to 850 subjects were profiled by immunosequencing and related to cytomegalovirus serostatus. In addition to the first cohort of roughly 700 subjects, a separate validation cohort of 130 or so different subjects was used. High-throughput TCR immunosequencing, statistical association of individual TCRs with disease status, and machine learning were combined to predict cytomegalovirus infection status. A later analysis re-examined previously published TCR beta repertoires from more than 550 donors and added high-resolution HLA genotyping to investigate patterns of TCR occurrence. The later analysis used no new phenotypic data to find candidate immune exposures, relying instead on TCR beta sequences and their occurrence across donors. An earlier analysis of some 600 of the donors applied high-throughput TCR beta sequencing to assess whether each TCR beta V gene segment acted as functional or pseudogenic. Donor age, sex, ethnicity and CMV serostatus were compiled alongside the repertoire data. In a later genetic analysis, genome-wide SNP genotypes for about 55% of the 666 donors were used, and that subset was treated as a discovery cohort. All discovery cohort repertoires had been generated on a single sequencing platform. HLA typing included class I and class II loci at four-digit resolution. Typing coverage differed by locus: A, B, C, DRB1 and DQB1 were typed in roughly 620-640 donors, DQA1 in approximately 520, DPA1 in around 600, and DPB1 in approximately 450. Because of strong linkage in the cohort, roughly five DR-DQ haplotypes were treated as single units for association and clustering. Among some 400 genotyped donors of the cohort, an average of approximately 200,000 unique TCR beta nucleotide sequences was sequenced per donor, of which about 19% were non-productive. Paper-wide results and their limitations: When HLA alleles, especially DR and DQ, strongly co-occurred, attributing TCR associations to individual alleles was difficult. Because HLA typing was unavailable for some donors at each locus, only the typed subset was used in association tests. Because counts were too low, roughly 18 rarely observed V segments, including chromosome 9 orphons, were left out of the earlier analysis of 500 to 650 of the donors. The only immune exposure information available for the cohort was CMV serostatus. Correlated functional status among segregating V segments might reflect linkage disequilibrium, but an unknown experimental factor could not be ruled out. In a later analysis, several top co-occurrence clusters were reported to appear linked to parvovirus B19, influenza, CMV and Epstein-Barr virus. The study listed 170 or so TCR beta chains as associated with cytomegalovirus. Cytomegalovirus status was reported to be diagnosed by the classifier with high specificity and sensitivity in both the original and validation cohorts. A later analysis found that most CMV-associated TCR beta chains appeared HLA-restricted, with HLA associations seemingly driven largely by CMV exposure. A further reported finding was that TCR beta sequences accurately predicted the HLA-A and HLA-B alleles for most subjects in the first cohort. Some IMGT-functional V segments, including TRBV6-2 and TRBV6-3, could not be distinguished by the 87-base-pair reads and were therefore excluded. V-gene and J-gene trimming of TCR beta chains was associated with a missense DCLRE1C variant in a later genetic analysis, and the association was replicated in an independent cohort. A few of the identified cytomegalovirus-associated TCR beta chains were confirmed in vitro to be specific for cytomegalovirus antigens. In a later analysis, some 18,000 TCR beta sequences were associated with specific HLA alleles at a false discovery rate of 0.05. In an earlier analysis of some 550 of the donors, most TCR beta V segments were observed in productive rearrangements about 87% or about 30% of the time, broadly matching IMGT annotations. Most TCR sequences were observed very rarely across donors, whereas some public TCRs were present in many individuals. According to a later genetic analysis, donors in an Asian-associated ancestry cluster had fewer N-insertions in productive TCRs than the roughly 670-donor mean. Compared with equally common non-associated chains, HLA-associated TCR beta chains in a later analysis were more clonally expanded and had lower generation probabilities. The authors suggested that the approach could potentially be generalized to other disease states and immunological phenotypes. Presence/absence analyses assumed roughly uniform sequencing depth across donors, an assumption that may not hold. The cohort was sequenced for TCR beta chains only, and without alpha or paired-chain data the features that could be detected were limited. A cluster of highly shared sequence variants was judged likely to be a technical artifact of the sequencing pipeline. In a later analysis, TCR association rates were found to vary across HLA loci, with the most associated TCRs seen for DRB1 alleles and the fewest for HLA-C alleles.

The cohort was made up of about 670 healthy bone marrow donors. Cohort members were all nominally healthy when sampled, although unrecorded immune exposures were likely present. The donor was CMV seronegative and was included in the group of about 400 seronegative cohort members. A peripheral blood sample was collected from each donor, and TCR beta sequencing was performed on peripheral blood mononuclear cells. The Qiagen DNeasy Blood Extraction Kit was used to extract genomic DNA from the blood cell samples. Measured from the cysteine to the phenylalanine, the CDR3 is 14 residues long. CDR3 DNA is the only sequence kept; it has 42 bases, read in frame from the first base. The germline ends are 16 bases apart after V is trimmed by 5 bases and J by 8 bases. CDR1 and CDR2 were assigned from the germline V gene as SGHAT and FQNNGV. The library relied on the immunoSEQ multiplex PCR assay. The multiplex PCR relied on a mix of 60 forward primers for TCR Vbeta segments and 13 reverse primers for TCR Jbeta segments. The CDR3 region of rearranged TCR beta genes was amplified from genomic DNA with a multiplex PCR assay. On the Illumina HiSeq System, the amplified TCR beta libraries were sequenced as 87-base-pair reads. On the authors' methods: A later analysis tallied approximately 87 million unique TCR beta chains across the 610 or so repertoires, and around 12 million of those chains were shared by two or more donors. Raw reads were error-corrected and collapsed into unique sequences by a nearest-neighbor algorithm in which closely related sequences were merged to remove PCR and sequencing errors. To assign V, D and J gene segments, CDR3 sequences were aligned to IMGT reference sequences. Each retained sequence needed at least a six-nucleotide match to both a V gene segment and a J gene segment. A rearrangement was called productive if the CDR3 had no stop codons and remained in frame with V and J, and every other rearrangement was called non-productive. CDR3 was defined by IMGT convention, running from the second conserved V-encoded cysteine to the conserved J-encoded phenylalanine. In an earlier analysis of approximately 500 of the donors, sequences lacking an unambiguous match to a single V gene segment were excluded. In an earlier analysis of several hundred of the donors, V segments were called functional above 56.7% productive rearrangements and were called segregating when the between-donor standard deviation exceeded 5%. A statistical classification framework was built for diagnosing cytomegalovirus status from the catalog of TCR beta chain sequences. In a later analysis, TCR nucleotide sequences were compared against IMGT/GENE-DB human TR gene sequences so that V and J genes could be assigned. In a later analysis, CDR3 sequences and most-parsimonious VDJ recombination scenarios were assigned using the TCRdist pipeline. In a later analysis, each TCR beta chain was defined by its CDR3 amino acid sequence together with its V-gene family, and reads lacking a unique V-gene family were excluded. To address suspected cross-contamination and a sequencing artifact, a later analysis removed approximately 600 highly shared, low-generation-probability nucleotide sequences. In a later analysis, a clonal expansion index for each public chain was calculated from normalized within-repertoire ranks of inferred template counts. In a later analysis, generation probabilities were computed using a VDJ recombination model fitted to out-of-frame rearrangements, and the results were checked against IGoR. Hypergeometric tests were used in a later analysis to score TCR-TCR, TCR-HLA and TCR-CMV co-occurrence, with a repertoire-size bias correction applied to the TCR pairs. In a later analysis, false discovery rates were estimated by permuting HLA or CMV assignments 20 times. In a later analysis, co-occurring TCRs were grouped using DBSCAN, and TCRdist sequence similarity was added for clustering within HLA-allele-positive subsets. Co-occurrence clustering excluded repertoires with fewer than 30,000 or more than 120,000 public chains, plus five with anomalous nucleotide sharing. As stored in TCRdb, this immuneACCESS dataset retains in-frame rearrangements with V and J assigned. A fraction of the clones does not appear; measured against another copy, unresolved V genes explain less than half of the discrepancy, and the remainder lacks a known reason. V and J calls and clone size are as listed in that table; D and trimming were resolved from the DNA. The sample yields some 110,000 clones; more than 60% were counted once. About 3.6% of the sample lies in the top ten.

In regard to this clone: No cognate antigen has been identified for it. No qualities accompany the bases; no much larger clone lies one base away.

The chain links TRBV11-2 with TRBJ2-1; TRBD2 might be the D gene, on 7 matching bases. The receptor's source is a man in his fifties or sixties in good health and CMV-seronegative. Sequences were obtained from PBMCs. The sequence in DNA is TGTGCCAGCAGCCCCGGGGGGCCTACCGATGAGCAGTTCTTC. Translation gives CASSPGGPTDEQFF. The full variable domain, completed from the reference TRBV11-2 and TRBJ2-1 proteins outside the CDR3, reads EAGVAQSPRYKIIEKRQSVAFWCNPISGHATLYWYQQILGQGPKLLIQFQNNGVVDDSQLPKDRFSAERLKGVDSTLKIQPAKLEDSAVYLCASSPGGPTDEQFFGPGTRLTVL.